The 10 T cell receptor beta chains given below trace back to one sample, sequenced in a study of naive and memory T cell subsets. Two oligonucleotides, mixed equimolar, formed the beta constant-region primer covering TRBC1 and TRBC2. TCRdb reprocessed the UMI-ligation and nested PCR reads via MiXCR and lists one record per CDR3 protein. The sample lists 120,000 to 150,000 distinct CDR3 sequences, over 15% occurring once. The sample comprised naive CD4+ T cells from blood. These receptors were obtained from a human donor in good health.

CDR3 bases: TGTGCCAGCAGCTTATCGGGACATGAGAACACTGAAGCTTTCTTT. This translates into CASSLSGHENTEAFF. This rearrangement joins TRBV7-9 to TRBJ1-1; weak D call: TRBD1 (6 bases). Germline CDR1 is SEHNR and CDR2 is FQNEAQ (reference sequence). This CDR3 spans 15 amino acids. The V gene lost 2 bases and the J gene lost 1 base, with 11 bases spanning the gap.

V is TRBV19 and J is TRBJ2-7; 8 bases match TRBD1. V gave up 5 bases and J gave up 2 bases; unmatched junction bases: 2. The CDR3 has 13 amino acids. Germline CDR1 is LNHDA and CDR2 is SQIVND (reference sequence). The CDR3 sequence is CASSVQGAYEQYF. DNA for the CDR3: TGTGCCAGTAGTGTACAGGGGGCCTACGAGCAGTACTTC.

This clonotype came up many times. V gene TRBV29-1 combines with J gene TRBJ2-2; maybe TRBD1 (5 bases). The V end was cut by 6 bases, the J end by 6 bases, with 11 bases between. This CDR3 is built from 12 residues. Germline CDR1 is SQVTM and CDR2 is ANQGSEA. The chain's CDR3 is CSVRLGAGELFF. The CDR3 region has the DNA TGCAGCGTCAGATTAGGGGCCGGGGAGCTGTTTTTT.

V is TRBV7-2 and J is TRBJ2-3; no reliable D call. CDR3 length: 14 residues. Trimming cost V 5 bases and J 0 bases, with 9 bases left between them. Germline CDR1 and CDR2: SGHTA and FQGNSA. Here the CDR3 reads CASSQARSTDTQYF. The CDR3 bases are TGTGCCAGCAGCCAGGCCCGCAGCACAGATACGCAGTATTTT.

This clonotype occurred a few times. The CDR3 DNA reads as TGTGCCAGCAGCGAACCGACTAGGAGCCCAAATACGCAGTATTTT. It encodes CASSEPTRSPNTQYF. V gene TRBV7-3 combines with J gene TRBJ2-3; D might be TRBD2 (6 bases). CDR1 SGHTA and CDR2 FQGTGA come from the germline V gene. The V end lost 5 bases, the J end lost 7 bases, and 19 bases lay between the germline ends. The CDR3 extends over 15 amino acids.

This chain uses TRBV20-1 with TRBJ2-1; D tentatively fits TRBD1 or TRBD2 (5 bases each). The V and J ends lost 1 base and 1 base respectively, with 20 bases between them. CDR1 and CDR2 from the germline V gene are DFQATT and SNEGSKA (reference sequence). This CDR3 spans 18 amino acids. CDR3 sequence (DNA): TGCAGTGCTAGAGTTAGTTTGGCGTTGGGGGAATCCTACAATGAGCAGTTCTTC. Translated, it gives CSARVSLALGESYNEQFF.

This CDR3 is CASSILRQPQHF. DNA of the CDR3: TGTGCCAGTAGTATCCTCAGGCAGCCCCAGCATTTT. The V and J genes are TRBV19 and TRBJ1-5; no definite D call. The CDR3 runs 12 residues. V lost 3 bases and J 7 bases, leaving 7 bases between the germline ends. Germline lookup yields CDR1 LNHDA and CDR2 SQIVND (reference sequence).

This chain links TRBV2 with TRBJ2-5, with 11 bases identical to TRBD2. With 5 bases clipped from V and 5 bases from J, the junction kept 16 bases outside the gene matches. CDR1 is SNHLY, CDR2 FYNNEI, per germline. This CDR3 has 18 residues. The CDR3 loop reads CASSRGPPSGRPGETQYF. CDR3 nucleotide sequence: TGTGCCAGCAGTCGTGGCCCCCCTAGCGGGAGGCCGGGGGAGACCCAGTACTTC.

This clonotype came up many times. The J gene is TRBJ2-1, the V gene TRBV25-1, with D unclear. The CDR3 runs to 12 residues. Germline lookup yields CDR1 MGHDK and CDR2 SYGVNS. Trimming took 7 bases from V and 4 from J, leaving 8 bases between them. The CDR3 region is CASTRNYNEQFF. CDR3 in DNA: TGTGCCAGCACGCGGAATTACAATGAGCAGTTCTTC.

This clonotype showed up many times. The V and J genes are TRBV12-3 or TRBV12-4 and TRBJ2-5; 8 bases agree with TRBD2. The length of the CDR3 is 16 residues. Losses at the gene ends were 3 bases for V and 0 bases for J; bases not matched to a gene: 6. For the CDR3, the DNA is TGTGCCAGCAGTTTTTCTCCTAGCGGGTACCAAGAGACCCAGTACTTC. This translates into CASSFSPSGYQETQYF.